A single sample gave rise to the 24 T cell receptor beta chains below, sequenced in a study of T cell repertoires in cytomegalovirus infection. Their antigens are not known. TCRdb re-derived calls from the reads in MiXCR, one entry per CDR3 protein. The sample has under 450,000 distinct CDR3 sequences, around a third seen once. Specimen: cultured PBMCs, collected from culture after CMV antigen stimulation. Receptor source: a human donor in good health (CMV status not recorded). Some clones in this sample may be carry-over from other donors' samples.

This chain joins TRBV23-1 and TRBJ2-7; TRBD1 matches 7 bases. TRBV23-1 is annotated as an ORF whose role is uncertain. CDR3 length: 18 amino acids. The junction had 17 bases not matched to a gene; V was cut back by 4 bases and J by 2 bases. The CDR3 is CASSPRDPSEDRAYEQYV. CDR3 coding DNA: TGCGCCAGCAGTCCTAGGGACCCTTCCGAAGACAGGGCCTACGAGCAGTACGTC.

The chain couples TRBV20-1 to TRBJ1-1; TRBD1 agrees at 8 bases. CDR3 length: 17 residues. V shed 1 base, J shed 7 bases, and the junction held 17 bases outside the gene matches. The germline V gene encodes CDR1 DFQATT and CDR2 SNEGSKA (reference sequence). The CDR3 sequence is CSARVRTGRNPLREAFF. The CDR3, as DNA: TGCAGTGCTAGAGTCCGGACAGGGCGGAATCCCCTCCGTGAAGCTTTCTTT.

The rearrangement joins TRBV6-2 or TRBV6-3 to TRBJ2-7; TRBD2 aligns across 10 bases. The CDR3 is 15 residues long. Germline CDR1 reads MNHEY; CDR2 reads SVGEGT. With 0 bases clipped from V and 2 bases from J, the junction kept 1 base outside the gene matches. The DNA for the CDR3 is TGTGCCAGCAGTTACTCGGGGACTAGCGCCTACGAGCAGTACGTC. It codes for CASSYSGTSAYEQYV.

This clonotype was seen a few times. This CDR3 reads CASSSGTGPLRPLHF. DNA of the CDR3: TGTGCCAGCAGCTCCGGGACAGGGCCCCTACGGCCCCTCCACTTT. The chain uses TRBV4-2 and TRBJ1-6; 9 bases agree with TRBD1. The germline gives CDR1 LGHNA, CDR2 YNFKEQ. V shed 5 bases and J 13 bases; nucleotides not matched to a gene: 12. The CDR3 covers 15 residues.

J is TRBJ1-1 and V is TRBV6-5, with 7 bases lining up with TRBD1. The ends lost 6 bases at V and 10 bases at J; junction bases unmatched: 5. The CDR3 is 11 amino acids. From germline, CDR1 is MNHEY and CDR2 SVGAGI. CDR3 coding DNA: TGTGCCAGCAGATTTCAGGGGGTAGCTTTCTTT. Protein product: CASRFQGVAFF.

In this sample, this clonotype turned up many times. The chain has TRBV27 and TRBJ2-1; 9 nucleotides match TRBD2. The trim removed 5 bases at V and 6 bases at J, leaving 8 bases unmatched. Germline V lookup: CDR1 MNHEY, CDR2 SMNVEV (reference sequence). The CDR3 is 15 residues long. The CDR3 loop is CASSRPTSGRNEQFF. In DNA, the CDR3 is TGTGCCAGCAGTCGTCCTACTAGCGGGCGCAATGAGCAGTTCTTC.

The chain employs TRBV5-1 and TRBJ2-7; 9 nucleotides line up with TRBD1. CDR3 length: 13 amino acids. Trimming at V came to 4 bases and at J to 4 bases, leaving 3 bases not matched to a gene. CDR1 is SGHRS, CDR2 YFSETQ, per germline. Here the CDR3 reads CASSEQGAYEQYF. Here the CDR3 DNA reads TGCGCCAGCAGCGAACAGGGGGCTTACGAGCAGTACTTC.

This clonotype was found many times. The genes are TRBV7-2 and TRBJ2-6; possibly TRBD2 for D (5 bases). Trimming took 5 bases from V and 3 from J, leaving 14 bases between them. Germline lookup yields CDR1 SGHTA and CDR2 FQGNSA. CDR3 length: 16 amino acids. Here the CDR3 DNA reads TGTGCCAGCAGCCCCCAAGGCGGGTTTGGGGCCAACGTCCTGACTTTC. Amino acid sequence: CASSPQGGFGANVLTF. The variable domain in full, with the rest retrieved from reference TRBV7-2 and TRBJ2-6, is GAGVSQSPSNKVTEKGKDVELRCDPISGHTALYWYRQSLGQGLEFLIYFQGNSAPDKSGLPSDRFSAERTGGSVSTLTIQRTQQEDSAVYLCASSPQGGFGANVLTFGAGSRLTVL.

Of note for this clonotype: A much larger clonotype is one base distant, so this may be a read error. This chain connects TRBV7-2 to TRBJ2-5; the match to TRBD2 covers 14 bases. The junction had 2 bases not matched to a gene; V was cut back by 3 bases and J by 5 bases. CDR3 length: 15 amino acids. Germline values: CDR1 SGHTA, CDR2 FQGNSA. The CDR3 is CTSSLGLAGAETQYF. CDR3 sequence (DNA): TGTACCAGCAGCTTGGGACTAGCGGGAGCCGAGACCCAGTACTTC. Using reference TRBV7-2 and TRBJ2-5 for the parts outside the CDR3, the full variable domain is GAGVSQSPSNKVTEKGKDVELRCDPISGHTALYWYRQSLGQGLEFLIYFQGNSAPDKSGLPSDRFSAERTGGSVSTLTIQRTQQEDSAVYLCTSSLGLAGAETQYFGPGTRLLVL.

The chain recombines TRBV11-2 with TRBJ2-3; 9 bases are shared with TRBD2. In germline, CDR1 is SGHAT, CDR2 FQNNGV. Germline trimming cut 5 bases from V and 2 bases from J; bases unmatched to any gene: 5. CDR3 length: 15 amino acids. For the CDR3, the DNA is TGTGCCAGCAGCGTACTAGCGGGTTACACAGATACGCAGTATTTT. Residues: CASSVLAGYTDTQYF.

The chain links TRBV7-2 to TRBJ2-7; D might be TRBD1 or TRBD2, each matching 5 bases. Trimming removed 4 bases at V and 4 bases at J, with 8 bases between. The CDR3 extends over 12 amino acids. Germline V CDR1 and CDR2: SGHTA, FQGNSA. The chain's CDR3 is CASSWDGYEQYF. CDR3 sequence (DNA): TGTGCCAGCAGCTGGGACGGTTACGAGCAGTACTTC.

V and J are TRBV6-2 or TRBV6-3 and TRBJ1-5, with D uncertain. CDR3 length: 15 residues. Deletions cut 6 bases from V and 2 bases from J, with 14 bases between. Looked up from germline, CDR1 is MNHEY and CDR2 is SVGEGT. The CDR3 spells CASRPTGVGNQPQHF. The CDR3 bases are TGTGCCAGCAGACCAACCGGGGTAGGCAATCAGCCCCAGCATTTT.

This clonotype was recorded once. This chain connects TRBV19 to TRBJ2-1; 10 bases map to TRBD1. The CDR3 consists of 15 residues. CDR1 is LNHDA, CDR2 SQIVND, per germline (reference sequence). The V gene end was trimmed by 4 bases and the J gene end by 3 bases; junction bases not matched to a gene: 3. The CDR3 sequence: CASSTDRGLYNEQFF. The CDR3 DNA follows: TGTGCCAGTAGTACCGACAGGGGGCTCTACAATGAGCAGTTCTTC.

Only one count was recorded for this clonotype. The gene calls are TRBV7-6 and TRBJ2-7; D remains ambiguous. The V gene's germline CDR1 is SGHVS and CDR2 FNYEAQ. This CDR3 has 14 residues. Between the trimmed V and J ends, which lost 2 bases and 2 bases, there was a span of 10 bases. The CDR3 loop is CASSLSLPPYEQYV. CDR3 nucleotides: TGTGCCAGCAGCTTAAGCCTTCCCCCCTACGAGCAGTACGTC.

This clonotype has only a few counts. The chain recombines TRBV7-6 with TRBJ2-6; a possible D gene is TRBD2 (6 bases). CDR1 and CDR2 from the germline V gene are SGHVS and FNYEAQ. V lost 5 bases and J 0 bases, leaving 11 bases between the germline ends. CDR3 length equals 16 residues. This CDR3 is CASSPSGVSGANVLTF. Written as DNA, the CDR3 is TGTGCCAGCAGCCCCTCGGGGGTCTCTGGGGCCAACGTCCTGACTTTC.

The rearrangement joins TRBV4-3 to TRBJ1-6; D uncertain. Germline V gives CDR1 LGHNA, CDR2 YSLEER. V lost 0 bases to trimming and J lost 10 bases, with 13 bases between them. This CDR3 is built from 15 residues. CDR3 loop: CASSQDSGPGSPLHF. For the CDR3, the DNA is TGCGCCAGCAGCCAAGACTCAGGTCCGGGCTCACCCCTCCACTTT.

V usage is TRBV29-1 and J usage is TRBJ1-3; D call uncertain. V lost 4 bases and J lost 0, with 7 bases in between. This CDR3 has 13 amino acids. Germline V CDR1 and CDR2: SQVTM, ANQGSEA. The CDR3 reads CSVGGTSGNTIYF. The CDR3 coding sequence is TGCAGCGTTGGCGGCACCTCTGGAAACACCATATATTTT.

The chain joins TRBV29-1 to TRBJ1-3; D is possibly TRBD1 (5 bases). V lost 4 bases and J 2 bases, leaving 12 bases between the germline ends. Germline V lookup: CDR1 SQVTM, CDR2 ANQGSEA. The CDR3 has 14 amino acids. The CDR3 protein is CSVVGKGTGNTIYF. CDR3 coding DNA: TGCAGCGTTGTGGGGAAGGGGACTGGAAACACCATATATTTT.

The V gene is TRBV7-3, the J gene TRBJ2-2, with D perhaps matching TRBD1 (5 bases). This CDR3 has 13 residues. Per germline, CDR1 SGHTA and CDR2 FQGTGA. Trimming removed 5 bases at V and 6 bases at J, with 10 bases between. The CDR3 DNA is TGTGCCAGCAGCCTACACAGGCCCGGGGAGCTGTTTTTT. Encoded protein: CASSLHRPGELFF.

This clonotype was counted ten times or more. V gene TRBV6-5 combines with J gene TRBJ1-1, with D maybe TRBD1 (6 bases). Germline CDR1 and CDR2: MNHEY and SVGAGI. The CDR3 totals 15 residues. Trimming shortened V by 4 bases and J by 0 bases, and 12 bases separated the two germline ends. CDR3 sequence: CASSSMTGMNTEAFF. For the CDR3, the DNA is TGTGCCAGCAGTTCAATGACAGGAATGAACACTGAAGCTTTCTTT.

This chain connects TRBV10-3 to TRBJ2-7, with TRBD1 matching 12 bases. The CDR3 contains 19 residues. Trimming at V came to 0 bases and at J to 4 bases, leaving 13 bases not matched to a gene. Germline V lookup: CDR1 ENHRY, CDR2 SYGVKD. The CDR3 is CAISESNGWDRGPGYEQYF. CDR3 coding DNA: TGTGCCATCAGTGAGTCGAATGGCTGGGACAGGGGGCCTGGATACGAGCAGTACTTC.

The V call is TRBV2, the J call TRBJ2-7, with 7 nucleotides matching TRBD2. The junction had 6 bases not matched to a gene; V was cut back by 2 bases and J by 2 bases. From germline, CDR1 is SNHLY and CDR2 FYNNEI. The CDR3 contains 15 residues. CDR3 protein: CASSESSGGTYEQYV. The CDR3, as DNA: TGTGCCAGCAGTGAATCCTCGGGAGGAACCTACGAGCAGTACGTC.

The chain recombines TRBV4-3 with TRBJ2-3; 8 positions agree with TRBD2. The CDR3 has 15 residues. Germline values: CDR1 LGHNA, CDR2 YSLEER. Trimming removed 0 bases from V and 5 bases from J; junction bases left unmatched: 4. The CDR3 nucleotides read TGCGCCAGCAGCCAAGAAGCGGGAGCAATAGATACGCAGTATTTT. It is translated as CASSQEAGAIDTQYF.

This clonotype was counted only a few times. The chain has TRBV7-2 and TRBJ2-5; 7 nucleotides align to TRBD2. This CDR3 has 16 residues. The V gene end was trimmed by 0 bases and the J gene end by 3 bases; junction bases not matched to a gene: 7. CDR1 and CDR2 from the germline V gene are SGHTA and FQGNSA. The CDR3 sequence is CASSLAILSGEETQYF. The DNA of the CDR3 is TGTGCCAGCAGCTTAGCGATCTTAAGCGGGGAAGAGACCCAGTACTTC.